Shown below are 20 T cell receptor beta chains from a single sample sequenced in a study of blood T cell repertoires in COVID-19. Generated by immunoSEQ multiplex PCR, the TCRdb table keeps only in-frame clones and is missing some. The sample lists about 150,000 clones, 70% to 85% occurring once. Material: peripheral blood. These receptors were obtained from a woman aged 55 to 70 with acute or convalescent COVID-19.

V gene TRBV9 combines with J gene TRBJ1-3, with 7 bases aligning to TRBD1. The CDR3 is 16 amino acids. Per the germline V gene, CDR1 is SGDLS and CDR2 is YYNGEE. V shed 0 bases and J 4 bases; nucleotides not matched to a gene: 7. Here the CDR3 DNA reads TGTGCCAGCAGCGTAGATGAGGGGGCGAGAGGAAACACCATATATTTT. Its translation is CASSVDEGARGNTIYF.

DNA for the CDR3: TGCGCCAGCAGCCCACAACAGGGATTAAGCGAAAAACTGTTTTTT. Translated, it gives CASSPQQGLSEKLFF. The chain employs TRBV5-1 and TRBJ1-4, with D perhaps TRBD1 (6 bases). CDR3 length: 15 residues. Trimming stripped 4 bases from V and 8 bases from J, with 18 bases between. Germline values: CDR1 SGHRS, CDR2 YFSETQ.

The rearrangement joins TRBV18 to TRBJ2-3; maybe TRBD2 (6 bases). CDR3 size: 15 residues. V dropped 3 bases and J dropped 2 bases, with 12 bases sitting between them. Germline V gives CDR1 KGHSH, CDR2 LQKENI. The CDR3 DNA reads TGTGCCAGCTCACCCTCGCGGGGAACCACAGATACGCAGTATTTT. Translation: CASSPSRGTTDTQYF.

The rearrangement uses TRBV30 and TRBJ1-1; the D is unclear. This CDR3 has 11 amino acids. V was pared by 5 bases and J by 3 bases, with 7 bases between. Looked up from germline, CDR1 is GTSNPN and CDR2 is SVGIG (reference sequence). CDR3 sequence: CAWGRYTEAFF. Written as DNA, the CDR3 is TGTGCCTGGGGGAGGTACACTGAAGCTTTCTTT.

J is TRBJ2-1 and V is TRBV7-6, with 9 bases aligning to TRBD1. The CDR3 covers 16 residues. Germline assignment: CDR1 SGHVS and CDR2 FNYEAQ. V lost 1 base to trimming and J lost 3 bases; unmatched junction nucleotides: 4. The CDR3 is CASSLVGTGHYNEQFF. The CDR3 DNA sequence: TGTGCCAGCAGCTTAGTGGGGACAGGGCACTACAATGAGCAGTTCTTC.

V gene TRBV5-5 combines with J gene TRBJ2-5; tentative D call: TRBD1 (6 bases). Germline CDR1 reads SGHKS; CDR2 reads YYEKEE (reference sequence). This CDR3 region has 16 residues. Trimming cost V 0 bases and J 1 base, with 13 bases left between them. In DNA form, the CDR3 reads TGTGCCAGCAGCTTGGCTACAGGGCCTATCCAAGAGACCCAGTACTTC. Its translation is CASSLATGPIQETQYF.

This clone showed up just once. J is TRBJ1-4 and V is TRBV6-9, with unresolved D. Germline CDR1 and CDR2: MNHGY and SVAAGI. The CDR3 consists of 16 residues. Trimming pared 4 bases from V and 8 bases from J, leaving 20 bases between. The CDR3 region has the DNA TGTGCCAGCAGTTGTCATGGATGGGTTTTGAGGGAAAAACTGTTTTTT. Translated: CASSCHGWVLREKLFF.

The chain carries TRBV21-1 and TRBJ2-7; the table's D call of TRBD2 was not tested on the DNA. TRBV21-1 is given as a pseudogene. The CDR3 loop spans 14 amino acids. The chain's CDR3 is CASGPWRGAREQYV. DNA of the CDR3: TGTGCCAGCGGCCCTTGGCGGGGGGCGAGGGAGCAGTACGTC.

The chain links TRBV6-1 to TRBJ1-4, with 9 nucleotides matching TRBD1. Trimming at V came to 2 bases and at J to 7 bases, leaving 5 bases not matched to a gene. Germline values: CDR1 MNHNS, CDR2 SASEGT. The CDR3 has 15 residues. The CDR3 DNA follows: TGTGCCAGCAGTGAAACCGGGACAGGGAGTGAAAAACTGTTTTTT. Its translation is CASSETGTGSEKLFF.

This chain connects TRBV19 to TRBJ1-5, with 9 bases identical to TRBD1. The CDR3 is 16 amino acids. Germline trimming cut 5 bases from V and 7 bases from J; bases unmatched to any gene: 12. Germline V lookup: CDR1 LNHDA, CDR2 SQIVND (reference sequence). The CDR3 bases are TGTGCCAGTAGTCTCGGGACAGGGAGAGTCAGACAGCCCCAGCATTTT. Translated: CASSLGTGRVRQPQHF.

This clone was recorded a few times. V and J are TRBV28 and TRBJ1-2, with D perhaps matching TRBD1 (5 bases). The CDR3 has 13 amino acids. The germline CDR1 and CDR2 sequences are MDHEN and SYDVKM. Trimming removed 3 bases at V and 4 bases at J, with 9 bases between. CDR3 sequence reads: CASSLVRVYGYTF. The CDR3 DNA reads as TGTGCCAGCAGTTTGGTCAGGGTCTATGGCTACACCTTC.

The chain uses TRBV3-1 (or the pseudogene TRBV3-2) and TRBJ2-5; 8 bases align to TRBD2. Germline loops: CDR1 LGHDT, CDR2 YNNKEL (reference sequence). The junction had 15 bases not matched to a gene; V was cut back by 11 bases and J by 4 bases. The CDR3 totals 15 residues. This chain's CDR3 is CASTLGTGGGETQYF. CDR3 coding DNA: TGTGCCTCAACCTTGGGAACCGGGGGGGGAGAGACCCAGTACTTC.

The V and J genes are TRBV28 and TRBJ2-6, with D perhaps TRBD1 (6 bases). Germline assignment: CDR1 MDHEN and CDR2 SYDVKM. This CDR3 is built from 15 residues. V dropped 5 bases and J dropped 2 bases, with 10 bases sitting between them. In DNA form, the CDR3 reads TGTGCCAGCAGTCCCCAGGGGACTGGGGCCAACGTCCTGACTTTC. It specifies CASSPQGTGANVLTF.

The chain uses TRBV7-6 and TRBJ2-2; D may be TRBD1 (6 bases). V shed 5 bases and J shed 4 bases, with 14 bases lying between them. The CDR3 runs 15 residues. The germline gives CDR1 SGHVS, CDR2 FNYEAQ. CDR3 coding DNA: TGTGCCAGCAGCCGCACTCAGGGGTCCACCGGGGAGCTGTTTTTT. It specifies CASSRTQGSTGELFF.

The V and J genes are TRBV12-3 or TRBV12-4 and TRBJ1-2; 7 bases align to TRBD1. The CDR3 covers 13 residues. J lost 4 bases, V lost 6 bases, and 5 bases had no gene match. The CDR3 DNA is TGTGCCAGCAGGACACAGGGGATCTATGGCTACACCTTC. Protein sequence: CASRTQGIYGYTF.

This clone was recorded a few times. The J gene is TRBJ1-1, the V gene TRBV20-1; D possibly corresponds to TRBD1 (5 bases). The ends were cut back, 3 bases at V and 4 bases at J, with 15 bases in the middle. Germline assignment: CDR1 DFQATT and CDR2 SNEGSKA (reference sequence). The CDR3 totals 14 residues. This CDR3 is CSASTGLGGTEAFF. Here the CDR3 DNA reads TGCAGTGCTAGTACCGGCCTGGGGGGCACTGAAGCTTTCTTT.

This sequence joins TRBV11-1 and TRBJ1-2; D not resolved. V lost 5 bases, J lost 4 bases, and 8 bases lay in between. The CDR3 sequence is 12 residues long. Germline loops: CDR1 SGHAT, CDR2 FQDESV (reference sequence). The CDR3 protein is CASSRMSYGYTF. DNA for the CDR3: TGTGCCAGCAGCCGTATGAGCTATGGCTACACCTTC.

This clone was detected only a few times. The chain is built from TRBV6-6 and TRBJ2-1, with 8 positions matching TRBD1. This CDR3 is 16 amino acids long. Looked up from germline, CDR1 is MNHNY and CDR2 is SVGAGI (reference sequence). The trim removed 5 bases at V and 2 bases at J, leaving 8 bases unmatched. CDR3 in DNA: TGTGCCAGCAGTCTTTACTCGACAGGGGCCTACAATGAGCAGTTCTTC. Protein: CASSLYSTGAYNEQFF.

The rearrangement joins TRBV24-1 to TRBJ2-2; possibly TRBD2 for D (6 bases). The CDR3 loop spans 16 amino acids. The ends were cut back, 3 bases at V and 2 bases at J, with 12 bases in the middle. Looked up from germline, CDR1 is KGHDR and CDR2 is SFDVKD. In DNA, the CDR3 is TGTGCCACCAGTGATGCCGGGAGATTCAACACCGGGGAGCTGTTTTTT. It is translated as CATSDAGRFNTGELFF.

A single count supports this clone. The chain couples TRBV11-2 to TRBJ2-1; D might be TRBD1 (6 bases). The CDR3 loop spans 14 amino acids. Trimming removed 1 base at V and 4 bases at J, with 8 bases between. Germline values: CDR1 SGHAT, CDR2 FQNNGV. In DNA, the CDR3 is TGTGCCAGCAGCTTAGTAGGACAGTACAATGAGCAGTTCTTC. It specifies CASSLVGQYNEQFF.